These 18 T cell receptor beta chains were sequenced from one sample in a study of cytomegalovirus exposure and HLA in healthy donors. PCR was performed using 60 Vbeta and 13 Jbeta primers. TCRdb's copy holds only in-frame clones and misses some; the assay was immunoSEQ multiplex PCR. The sample records 100,000 or so clones, over 70% being singletons. Sequenced: PBMCs. All receptors derive from a woman in her forties in good health and CMV-seropositive.

This clone was observed a handful of times. The CDR3 bases are TGTGCCAGCAGCGCCCAGGCCTCTGGAAACACCATATATTTT. Its translation: CASSAQASGNTIYF. The J gene is TRBJ1-3, the V gene TRBV9; D call uncertain. The CDR3 sequence is 14 residues long. Germline CDR1 and CDR2: SGDLS and YYNGEE. V was trimmed by 3 bases and J by 0 bases, leaving 7 bases between them.

V gene TRBV6-6 combines with J gene TRBJ1-2; a possible D gene is TRBD1 (6 bases). V lost 6 bases, J lost 6 bases, and 14 bases lay in between. This CDR3 is built from 13 residues. Germline CDR1 reads MNHNY; CDR2 reads SVGAGI (reference sequence). The CDR3 spells CASRRDRQDGYTF. The CDR3 nucleotides are TGTGCCAGCAGACGCGACAGGCAAGATGGCTACACCTTC.

CDR3 residues: CASSPRGEGTDTQYF. CDR3 coding DNA: TGTGCCAGCAGTCCGCGGGGGGAGGGCACAGATACGCAGTATTTT. This chain connects TRBV28 to TRBJ2-3; 8 bases fit TRBD2. This CDR3 is built from 15 residues. Germline CDR1 reads MDHEN; CDR2 reads SYDVKM. Trimming removed 5 bases from V and 1 base from J; junction bases left unmatched: 5.

This clone was recorded a few times. The chain is built from TRBV6-1 and TRBJ2-6; TRBD1 is a possible D gene (6 bases). CDR3 length: 13 amino acids. Trimming stripped 7 bases from V and 10 bases from J, with 14 bases between. Germline CDR1 MNHNS, CDR2 SASEGT. As DNA, the CDR3 is TGTGCCAGCAAGGAAGGGGGATATAACGTCCTGACTTTC. This sequence encodes CASKEGGYNVLTF.

V and J are TRBV5-1 and TRBJ2-2, with D perhaps TRBD1 (6 bases). The germline CDR1 and CDR2 sequences are SGHRS and YFSETQ. This CDR3 is built from 15 residues. V was pared by 1 base and J by 9 bases, with 16 bases between. The CDR3: CASSLFTGQGRELFF. The CDR3 nucleotides read TGCGCCAGCAGCTTGTTCACAGGGCAAGGCCGGGAGCTGTTTTTT.

This chain joins TRBV29-1 and TRBJ2-7, with 7 positions matching TRBD2. This CDR3 has 13 residues. Per the germline V gene, CDR1 is SQVTM and CDR2 is ANQGSEA. V trimming: 4 bases; J trimming: 3 bases; junction bases outside the gene matches: 6. The CDR3 here is CSVAGGSFYEQYF. Here the CDR3 DNA reads TGCAGCGTTGCTGGCGGGAGTTTCTACGAGCAGTACTTC.

A remark on this clone: A read error may produce the germline difference seen at one junction end. The chain combines TRBV7-9 with TRBJ2-2, with 9 positions matching TRBD1. Per germline, CDR1 SEHNR and CDR2 FQNEAQ (reference sequence). This CDR3 is 16 amino acids long. CDR3 protein: CSSSPPDRGSTGELFF. The DNA for the CDR3 is TGTTCCAGCAGCCCTCCCGACAGGGGGAGCACCGGGGAGCTGTTTTTT.

This chain uses TRBV5-1 with TRBJ2-3; a weak D match, TRBD1 (6 bases). Germline V CDR1 and CDR2: SGHRS, YFSETQ. This CDR3 is built from 14 residues. Deletions cut 5 bases from V and 0 bases from J, with 10 bases between. As DNA, the CDR3 is TGCGCCAGCAGGCAGGGGTCTAGCACAGATACGCAGTATTTT. It encodes CASRQGSSTDTQYF.

The V call is TRBV7-8, the J call TRBJ2-3; perhaps TRBD2 as D (6 bases). Per germline, CDR1 SGHVS and CDR2 FQNEAQ. The V gene lost 5 bases and the J gene lost 4 bases, with 22 bases spanning the gap. The CDR3 spans 17 residues. This CDR3 is CASSPSRSRTTSDTQYF. DNA of the CDR3: TGTGCCAGCAGCCCGAGTCGGTCTAGGACTACCTCAGATACGCAGTATTTT. The full variable domain, its missing parts supplied by reference TRBV7-8 and TRBJ2-3, is GAGVSQSPRYKVAKRGQDVALRCDPISGHVSLFWYQQALGQGPEFLTYFQNEAQLDKSGLPSDRFFAERPEGSVSTLKIQRTQQEDSAVYLCASSPSRSRTTSDTQYFGPGTRLTVL.

This clone was detected only once. The gene calls are TRBV7-9 and TRBJ1-1; no definite D call. Trimming took 4 bases from V and 3 from J, leaving 15 bases between them. CDR3 length: 15 residues. Per germline, CDR1 SEHNR and CDR2 FQNEAQ (reference sequence). The CDR3 bases are TGTGCCAGCAGCTCCTCGAATGGCAGATACACTGAAGCTTTCTTT. Residues: CASSSSNGRYTEAFF. The entire variable domain, with the rest obtained from reference TRBV7-9 and TRBJ1-1, is as follows: DTGVSQNPRHKITKRGQNVTFRCDPISEHNRLYWYRQTLGQGPEFLTYFQNEAQLEKSRLLSDRFSAERPKGSFSTLEIQRTEQGDSAMYLCASSSSNGRYTEAFFGQGTRLTVV.

V gene TRBV9 combines with J gene TRBJ1-1; 9 bases fit TRBD1. Germline V CDR1 and CDR2: SGDLS, YYNGEE. The CDR3 loop spans 16 amino acids. J lost 1 base, V lost 3 bases, and 7 bases had no gene match. CDR3 sequence (DNA): TGTGCCAGCAGCGCCCGACAGGGGGTGAGGAACACTGAAGCTTTCTTT. Translated, it gives CASSARQGVRNTEAFF.

This clone was detected only once. The CDR3: CASRTRQGDSPLHF. The CDR3 coding sequence is TGTGCCAGCAGGACCCGACAGGGCGATTCACCCCTCCACTTT. The chain employs TRBV6-5 and TRBJ1-6, with 7 bases identical to TRBD1. CDR1 and CDR2 (germline): MNHEY, SVGAGI. The CDR3 covers 14 residues. The junction had 7 bases not matched to a gene; V was cut back by 6 bases and J by 8 bases.

The chain couples TRBV5-1 to TRBJ2-3, with 13 bases fitting TRBD2. The germline CDR1 and CDR2 sequences are SGHRS and YFSETQ. The ends lost 4 bases at V and 4 bases at J; junction bases unmatched: 9. This CDR3 spans 17 amino acids. The CDR3 reads CASSPTTSGGRADTQYF. CDR3 nucleotide sequence: TGCGCCAGCAGCCCGACGACTAGCGGGGGGAGGGCAGATACGCAGTATTTT.

This rearrangement joins TRBV29-1 to TRBJ2-3; TRBD1 matches 9 bases. CDR3 length: 19 amino acids. The germline gives CDR1 SQVTM, CDR2 ANQGSEA. Germline trimming cut 3 bases from V and 2 bases from J; bases unmatched to any gene: 18. CDR3 nucleotides: TGCAGCGTTGACGCCGCCCCGGGACAGGGAGTTGCCGTCACAGATACGCAGTATTTT. Translation: CSVDAAPGQGVAVTDTQYF.

The chain is built from TRBV5-6 and TRBJ2-5, with 7 bases identical to TRBD1. The V gene end was trimmed by 4 bases and the J gene end by 4 bases; junction bases not matched to a gene: 4. The CDR3 spans 13 residues. Germline CDR1 SGHDT, CDR2 YYEEEE. CDR3 DNA: TGTGCCAGCAGCATGACAGGGTCAGAGACCCAGTACTTC. Encoded protein: CASSMTGSETQYF. The whole variable domain, filled in from reference TRBV5-6 and TRBJ2-5, reads DAGVTQSPTHLIKTRGQQVTLRCSPKSGHDTVSWYQQALGQGPQFIFQYYEEEERQRGNFPDRFSGHQFPNYSSELNVNALLLGDSALYLCASSMTGSETQYFGPGTRLLVL.

This clone was counted only a few times. V and J are TRBV10-3 and TRBJ2-3; 9 bases agree with TRBD2. The V gene end was trimmed by 4 bases and the J gene end by 2 bases; junction bases not matched to a gene: 7. There are 16 residues in the CDR3. CDR1 is ENHRY and CDR2 is SYGVKD in the germline V gene. The DNA for the CDR3 is TGTGCCATCAGTGTGGACCCTAGCGGGGTCACAGATACGCAGTATTTT. Its translation is CAISVDPSGVTDTQYF.

The CDR3 DNA reads as TGCGCCAGCAGCTTCGGGACAGGGTGGGGCTATGGCTACACCTTC. It codes for CASSFGTGWGYGYTF. This chain connects TRBV5-1 to TRBJ1-2; 9 nucleotides match TRBD1. The germline V gene encodes CDR1 SGHRS and CDR2 YFSETQ. The ends lost 2 bases at V and 4 bases at J; junction bases unmatched: 6. CDR3 length: 15 amino acids.

V usage is TRBV7-2 and J usage is TRBJ1-4, with no clear D. CDR3 length: 17 amino acids. CDR1 SGHTA and CDR2 FQGNSA come from the germline V gene. Trimming shortened V by 5 bases and J by 1 base, and 17 bases separated the two germline ends. CDR3 sequence reads: CASSRDRVGRTNEKLFF. CDR3 nucleotide sequence: TGTGCCAGCAGCCGCGACCGGGTGGGTCGAACTAATGAAAAACTGTTTTTT.